This is a list of T cell receptor beta chains from one sample in a study of cytomegalovirus exposure and HLA in healthy donors. Data came from immunoSEQ multiplex PCR; TCRdb stores just in-frame clones and leaves some out. The sample lists 130,000 to 150,000 clones, 80% to 90% occurring once. Sequencing input: PBMCs. These receptors came from a man aged 18 to 29 in good health and CMV-seropositive. Each CDR3 is given with its conserved first and last residue. D genes are given only for firm matches. Size is omitted from some rows. Given values are once, few, many or a class for expanded clones.

D	V	length	size	J	CDR3	DNA
-	TRBV6-5	15	-	TRBJ1-1	CASSPPVGRGTEAFF	TGTGCCAGCAGCCCCCCAGTGGGGCGCGGAACTGAAGCTTTCTTT
TRBD1	TRBV18	17	-	TRBJ2-3	CASSPIFGTGVSDTQYF	TGTGCCAGCTCACCAATATTTGGGACAGGGGTGTCAGATACGCAGTATTTT
-	TRBV2	14	once	TRBJ1-3	CASSETASGNTIYF	TGTGCCAGCAGTGAGACAGCATCTGGAAACACCATATATTTT
TRBD2	TRBV4-1	14	few	TRBJ2-5	CASSRAGHQETQYF	TGCGCCAGCAGCCGAGCGGGGCACCAAGAGACCCAGTACTTC
TRBD2	TRBV7-9	18	-	TRBJ2-1	CASSSGLAGGPRAYEQFF	TGTGCCAGCAGCTCCGGACTAGCGGGAGGGCCTAGGGCCTATGAGCAGTTCTTC
-	TRBV20-1	11	-	TRBJ1-5	CSARDPTAQHF	TGCAGTGCTAGAGATCCCACAGCCCAGCATTTT
-	TRBV2	12	-	TRBJ1-5	CASRIGSQPQHF	TGTGCCAGCAGGATAGGGAGCCAGCCCCAGCATTTT
TRBD2	TRBV7-9	14	once	TRBJ2-3	CASSVTSVADTQYF	TGTGCCAGCAGCGTTACTAGCGTGGCAGATACGCAGTATTTT
-	TRBV12-2	15	-	TRBJ1-1	CASRPLGGRYTEAFF	TGTGCAAGTCGCCCCCTTGGGGGGAGGTACACTGAAGCTTTCTTT
-	TRBV5-4	13	few	TRBJ1-1	CASSLETGSRAFF	TGTGCCAGCAGCTTGGAGACAGGATCCCGAGCTTTCTTT
TRBD2	TRBV6-4	13	-	TRBJ2-1	CASSREGYNEQFF	TGTGCCAGCAGCCGGGAGGGTTACAATGAGCAGTTCTTC
-	TRBV5-1	16	once	TRBJ2-1	CASSLAPRGGVGEQFF	TGCGCCAGCAGCTTGGCCCCCAGGGGAGGGGTGGGTGAGCAGTTCTTC
TRBD2	TRBV2	13	-	TRBJ2-2	CASSGGSPGGLFF	TGTGCCAGCAGTGGAGGATCCCCGGGGGGGCTGTTTTTT
TRBD2	TRBV18	15	-	TRBJ2-5	CASSPPGLPLETQYF	TGTGCCAGCTCCCCCCCGGGACTACCGTTGGAGACCCAGTACTTC
TRBD2	TRBV7-2	15	-	TRBJ2-7	CASSRGGLGTNEQYF	TGTGCCAGCAGCCGTGGGGGACTAGGAACCAACGAGCAGTACTTC
-	TRBV6-5	14	-	TRBJ1-2	CASRPTGRGYGYTF	TGTGCCAGCAGACCTACAGGGAGGGGCTATGGCTACACCTTC
-	TRBV30	14	once	TRBJ1-1	CAWSVSYVNTEAFF	TGTGCCTGGAGTGTATCCTACGTGAACACTGAAGCTTTCTTT
TRBD2	TRBV5-1	14	-	TRBJ2-5	CASGPGTRQETQYF	TGCGCCAGCGGCCCCGGGACTAGGCAAGAGACCCAGTACTTC
TRBD1	TRBV19	14	few	TRBJ1-5	CASGQGGGNQPQHF	TGTGCCAGTGGACAGGGAGGCGGCAATCAGCCCCAGCATTTT
TRBD1	TRBV28	15	-	TRBJ2-7	CASSFSGTGTYEQYF	TGTGCCAGCAGTTTTTCCGGGACAGGGACCTACGAGCAGTACTTC
TRBD2	TRBV7-2	18	-	TRBJ2-2	CASSRRLAGGRVTGELFF	TGTGCCAGCAGCCGGAGACTAGCGGGGGGGCGTGTCACCGGGGAGCTGTTTTTT
-	TRBV27	14	-	TRBJ2-7	CASSFSGASYEQYF	TGTGCCAGCAGTTTTTCAGGGGCCTCCTACGAGCAGTACTTC
-	TRBV27	18	-	TRBJ2-3	CASSLYPISRVAADTQYF	TGTGCCAGCAGTTTATACCCCATAAGCAGGGTTGCGGCAGATACGCAGTATTTT
-	TRBV28	13	-	TRBJ2-7	CASSLQGLYEQYF	TGTGCCAGCAGTTTACAGGGGCTCTACGAGCAGTACTTC
TRBD2	TRBV19	14	-	TRBJ2-3	CASKTSGTTDTQYF	TGTGCCAGTAAGACTAGCGGTACTACAGATACGCAGTATTTT
-	TRBV9	16	-	TRBJ2-1	CASSRRTTLTYNEQFF	TGTGCCAGCAGCAGACGGACAACCCTCACCTACAATGAGCAGTTCTTC
-	TRBV7-8	12	-	TRBJ2-7	CASSLRGYEQYF	TGTGCCAGCAGCTTAAGAGGGTACGAGCAGTACTTC
TRBD1	TRBV9	17	-	TRBJ1-1	CASTPRGDRGPHTEAFF	TGTGCCAGCACCCCCCGGGGGGACAGGGGGCCACACACTGAAGCTTTCTTT
-	TRBV6-5	14	-	TRBJ1-1	CASSPGGSGTEAFF	TGTGCCAGCAGCCCGGGGGGGTCGGGCACTGAAGCTTTCTTT
TRBD1	TRBV5-1	15	-	TRBJ1-1	CASSLTGTKNTEAFF	TGCGCCAGCAGCCTGACAGGGACAAAGAACACTGAAGCTTTCTTT
TRBD2	TRBV7-3	15	-	TRBJ2-7	CASSLELAGGYEQYF	TGTGCCAGCAGCTTAGAGCTAGCGGGGGGCTACGAGCAGTACTTC
-	TRBV18	13	-	TRBJ2-7	CATRVGSTHEQYF	TGTGCCACTCGGGTAGGGAGCACCCACGAGCAGTACTTC
-	TRBV5-1	13	-	TRBJ2-5	CASSLVGLETQYF	TGCGCCAGCAGCTTGGTCGGGTTGGAGACCCAGTACTTC
-	TRBV4-2	13	once	TRBJ2-1	CASSQDPGGEQFF	TGTGCCAGCAGCCAAGATCCAGGAGGCGAGCAGTTCTTC
-	TRBV18	14	-	TRBJ2-7	CASSQTGSGYEQYF	TGTGCCAGCTCACAAACCGGTAGCGGCTACGAGCAGTACTTC
-	TRBV5-3	14	-	TRBJ2-1	CARSFRVSYNEQFF	TGTGCCAGAAGCTTCAGGGTCTCCTACAATGAGCAGTTCTTC
TRBD1	TRBV28	15	-	TRBJ1-5	CASSPDRGGYQPQHF	TGTGCCAGCAGCCCAGACAGGGGAGGATATCAGCCCCAGCATTTT
-	TRBV28	14	-	TRBJ2-7	CASSPPGGAYEQYF	TGTGCCAGCAGTCCCCCTGGGGGCGCGTACGAGCAGTACTTC
-	TRBV29-1	11	few	TRBJ1-2	CSVVSDYGYTF	TGCAGCGTTGTGTCCGACTATGGCTACACCTTC
-	TRBV5-1	15	-	TRBJ1-2	CASSHKIDSPYGYTF	TGCGCCAGCAGCCACAAAATCGACAGCCCCTATGGCTACACCTTC
-	TRBV5-4	12	-	TRBJ2-7	CASSFLGGEQYF	TGTGCCAGCAGCTTCCTCGGCGGCGAGCAGTACTTC
-	TRBV10-1	12	-	TRBJ1-1	CASSGTGNEAFF	TGCGCCAGCAGTGGGACGGGGAATGAAGCTTTCTTT
-	TRBV6-5	16	-	TRBJ1-3	CASSYSEHLPGNTIYF	TGTGCCAGCAGTTACTCCGAGCATCTACCTGGAAACACCATATATTTT
TRBD1	TRBV5-3	12	-	TRBJ1-6	CARTQGAPPLHF	TGTGCCAGAACACAGGGGGCACCACCCCTCCACTTT
TRBD2	TRBV11-2	15	-	TRBJ2-7	CASSISSGPTYEQYF	TGTGCCAGCAGCATCTCTAGCGGGCCGACCTACGAGCAGTACTTC
TRBD2	TRBV6-5	16	-	TRBJ2-3	CASSSGTSGRTDTQYF	TGTGCCAGCAGTTCCGGGACTAGCGGGAGAACAGATACGCAGTATTTT
-	TRBV6-1	14	-	TRBJ2-3	CASSEGAVIDTQYF	TGTGCCAGCAGTGAAGGGGCAGTGATCGATACGCAGTATTTT
-	TRBV25-1	14	-	TRBJ2-2	CASSEQGRTGELFF	TGTGCCAGCAGTGAGCAGGGGCGCACCGGGGAGCTGTTTTTT
-	TRBV12-5	14	-	TRBJ1-5	CASGLGERNQPQHF	TGTGCTAGTGGTTTGGGTGAGAGGAATCAGCCCCAGCATTTT
TRBD2	TRBV9	14	-	TRBJ2-7	CASSPSGSQYEQYF	TGTGCCAGCAGCCCAAGCGGGAGTCAGTACGAGCAGTACTTC
-	TRBV19	14	-	TRBJ1-1	CASSIPGPVTEAFF	TGTGCCAGTAGTATACCCGGTCCGGTCACTGAAGCTTTCTTT
TRBD2	TRBV4-1	15	-	TRBJ2-1	CASSQLTSGNNEQFF	TGCGCCAGCAGCCAACTGACTAGCGGGAACAATGAGCAGTTCTTC
-	TRBV28	16	-	TRBJ1-5	CASRGPRRYSNQPQHF	TGTGCCAGCAGGGGGCCCAGGCGATATAGCAATCAGCCCCAGCATTTT
TRBD2	TRBV7-3	16	once	TRBJ2-5	CASSSGLAGGKETQYF	TGTGCCAGCAGCTCAGGACTAGCGGGGGGGAAAGAGACCCAGTACTTC